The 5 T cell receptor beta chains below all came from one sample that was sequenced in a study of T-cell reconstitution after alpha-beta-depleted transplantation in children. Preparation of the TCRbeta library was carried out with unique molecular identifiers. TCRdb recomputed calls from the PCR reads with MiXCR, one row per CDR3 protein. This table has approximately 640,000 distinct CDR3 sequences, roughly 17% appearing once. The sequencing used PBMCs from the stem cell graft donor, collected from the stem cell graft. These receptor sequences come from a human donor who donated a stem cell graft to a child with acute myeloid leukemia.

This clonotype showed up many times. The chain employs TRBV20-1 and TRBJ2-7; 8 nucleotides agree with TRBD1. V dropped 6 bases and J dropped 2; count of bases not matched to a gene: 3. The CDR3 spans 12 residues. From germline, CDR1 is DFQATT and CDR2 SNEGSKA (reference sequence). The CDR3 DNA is TGCAGTGCCGCGGACAGGGCCTACGAGCAGTACTTC. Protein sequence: CSAADRAYEQYF.

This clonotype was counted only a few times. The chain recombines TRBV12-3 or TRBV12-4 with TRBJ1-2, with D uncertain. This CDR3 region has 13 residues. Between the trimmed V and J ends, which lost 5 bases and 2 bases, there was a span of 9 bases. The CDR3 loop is CASSPTVNYGYTF. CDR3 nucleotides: TGTGCCAGCAGTCCTACAGTGAACTATGGCTACACCTTC.

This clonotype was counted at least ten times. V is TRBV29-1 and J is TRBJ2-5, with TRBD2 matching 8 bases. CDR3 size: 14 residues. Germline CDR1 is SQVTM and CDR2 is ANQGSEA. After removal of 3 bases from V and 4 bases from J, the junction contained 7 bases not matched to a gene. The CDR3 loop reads CSVEAGGELETQYF. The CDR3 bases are TGCAGCGTTGAGGCCGGGGGGGAATTAGAGACCCAGTACTTC.

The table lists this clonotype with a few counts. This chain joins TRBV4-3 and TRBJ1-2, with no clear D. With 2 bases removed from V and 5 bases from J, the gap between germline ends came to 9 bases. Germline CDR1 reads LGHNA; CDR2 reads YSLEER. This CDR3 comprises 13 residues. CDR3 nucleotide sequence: TGCGCCAGCAGCCAAAGGGTGAATTATGGCTACACCTTC. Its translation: CASSQRVNYGYTF.

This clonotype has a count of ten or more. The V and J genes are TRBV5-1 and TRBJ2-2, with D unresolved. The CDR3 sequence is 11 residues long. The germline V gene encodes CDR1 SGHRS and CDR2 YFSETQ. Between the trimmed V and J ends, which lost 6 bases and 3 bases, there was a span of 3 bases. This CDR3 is CASTDTGELFF. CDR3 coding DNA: TGCGCCAGCACCGACACCGGGGAGCTGTTTTTT.